The entry below describes one T cell receptor beta chain. The table came from immunoSEQ multiplex PCR; TCRdb's copy has only in-frame clones and leaves some out. The sample has approximately 100,000 clones, about 91% seen once. This entry belongs to a study of OX40 agonist ivuxolimab in advanced cancers. This CDR3 is built from 14 residues. The V end was cut by 0 bases, the J end by 5 bases, with 8 bases between. CDR1 MDHEN and CDR2 SYDVKM come from the germline V gene. The receptor was isolated from an adult with an advanced solid tumor such as melanoma, head and neck, liver or kidney cancer. The sequencing used CD4+ or CD8+ T cells sorted from blood, collected in a trial of the OX40 agonist ivuxolimab. This chain connects TRBV28 to TRBJ2-1, with D unresolved. CDR3 coding DNA: TGTGCCAGCAGTTTATGGGCAAACAACAATGAGCAGTTCTTC. It specifies CASSLWANNNEQFF.